These 3 T cell receptor beta chains originate from one sample sequenced in a study of patients with pleural tuberculosis. TCRdb processed the reads anew with MiXCR; each CDR3 protein has one entry. The data contain nearly 30,000 distinct CDR3 sequences, 18% of them singletons. Material: peripheral blood. The receptors come from a human donor with pleural tuberculosis.

Within the sample, this clonotype is medium-sized. This chain uses TRBV6-1 with TRBJ1-1, with 7 bases that match TRBD1. This CDR3 is 14 amino acids long. Germline CDR1 MNHNS, CDR2 SASEGT. Trimming removed 5 bases from V and 0 bases from J; junction bases left unmatched: 3. CDR3 sequence: CASSMTGLNTEAFF. In nucleotides, the CDR3 is TGTGCCAGCAGTATGACAGGGTTGAACACTGAAGCTTTCTTT.

In this sample, this clonotype turned up many times. The gene calls are TRBV7-2 and TRBJ2-3; D ambiguous. Germline V gene sequence: CDR1 SGHTA, CDR2 FQGNSA. This CDR3 is 14 amino acids long. Trimming removed 2 bases at V and 5 bases at J, with 11 bases between. Here the CDR3 reads CASSLLGLKDTQYF. CDR3 coding DNA: TGTGCCAGCAGCTTACTGGGTTTAAAAGATACGCAGTATTTT. The full variable domain, with the rest looked up from reference TRBV7-2 and TRBJ2-3, is GAGVSQSPSNKVTEKGKDVELRCDPISGHTALYWYRQSLGQGLEFLIYFQGNSAPDKSGLPSDRFSAERTGGSVSTLTIQRTQQEDSAVYLCASSLLGLKDTQYFGPGTRLTVL.

This clonotype ranks as medium-sized (0.01 to 0.1%). This rearrangement joins TRBV6-1 to TRBJ2-5, with D tentatively TRBD1 or TRBD2 (5 bases each). The CDR3 is 15 amino acids. Trimming cost V 5 bases and J 1 base, with 14 bases left between them. Germline CDR1 reads MNHNS; CDR2 reads SASEGT. The CDR3 DNA follows: TGTGCCAGCAGTTATTCCGGGACGGCCCAAGAGACCCAGTACTTC. This encodes CASSYSGTAQETQYF.